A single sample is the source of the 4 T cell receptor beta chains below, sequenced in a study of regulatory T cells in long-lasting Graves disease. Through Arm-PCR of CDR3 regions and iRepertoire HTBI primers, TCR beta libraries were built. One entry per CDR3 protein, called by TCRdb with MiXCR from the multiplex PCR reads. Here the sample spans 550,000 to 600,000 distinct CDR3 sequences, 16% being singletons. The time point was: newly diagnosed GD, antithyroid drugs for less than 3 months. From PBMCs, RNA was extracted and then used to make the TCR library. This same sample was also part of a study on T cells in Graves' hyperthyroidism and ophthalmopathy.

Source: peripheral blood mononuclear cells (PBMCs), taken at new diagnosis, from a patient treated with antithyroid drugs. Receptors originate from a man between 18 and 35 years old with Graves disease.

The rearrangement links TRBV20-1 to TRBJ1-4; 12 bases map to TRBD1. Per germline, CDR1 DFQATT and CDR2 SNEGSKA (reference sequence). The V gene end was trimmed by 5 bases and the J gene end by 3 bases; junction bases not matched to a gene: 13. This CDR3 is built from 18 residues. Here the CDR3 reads CSASGQGAHFSSNEKLFF. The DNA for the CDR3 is TGCAGTGCTTCGGGACAGGGGGCGCATTTCAGTTCTAATGAAAAACTGTTTTTT.

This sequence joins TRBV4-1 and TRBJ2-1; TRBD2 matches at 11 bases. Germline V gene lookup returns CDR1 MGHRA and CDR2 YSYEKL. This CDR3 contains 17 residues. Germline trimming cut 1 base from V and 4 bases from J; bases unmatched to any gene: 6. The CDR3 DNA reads TGCGCCAGCAGCCAAGGGGGACTAGCGGCAATTTACAATGAGCAGTTCTTC. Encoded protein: CASSQGGLAAIYNEQFF.

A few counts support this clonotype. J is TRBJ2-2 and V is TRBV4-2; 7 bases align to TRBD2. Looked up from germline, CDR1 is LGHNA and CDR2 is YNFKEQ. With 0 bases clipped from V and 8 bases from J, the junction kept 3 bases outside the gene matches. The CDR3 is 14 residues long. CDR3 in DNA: TGTGCCAGCAGCCAAGATGAGGGACTAGGGGAGCTGTTTTTT. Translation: CASSQDEGLGELFF.

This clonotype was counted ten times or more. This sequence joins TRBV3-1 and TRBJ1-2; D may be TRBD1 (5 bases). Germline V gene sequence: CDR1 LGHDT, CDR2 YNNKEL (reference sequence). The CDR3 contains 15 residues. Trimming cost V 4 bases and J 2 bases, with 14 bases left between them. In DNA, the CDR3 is TGTGCCAGCAGCCCCGATGGGGGGTTGAACTATGGCTACACCTTC. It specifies CASSPDGGLNYGYTF.